The 19 T cell receptor beta chains given below trace back to one sample, sequenced in a study of T cell repertoires in cytomegalovirus infection. Each CDR3 protein is one row after TCRdb ran MiXCR on the reads. In the table there are approximately 490,000 distinct CDR3 sequences, around 11% of which are singletons. The sample taken for sequencing was PBMCs. These receptors were taken from a human donor in good health (CMV status not recorded). Some clones in this sample may be carry-over from other donors' samples.

This chain uses TRBV29-1 with TRBJ2-3; tentatively, D is TRBD1 or TRBD2 (6 bases each). Germline V gene lookup returns CDR1 SQVTM and CDR2 ANQGSEA. With 6 bases removed from V and 11 bases from J, the gap between germline ends came to 18 bases. CDR3 length: 12 residues. The CDR3 is CSVDPTSRGQYF. CDR3 sequence (DNA): TGCAGCGTCGACCCTACTAGCAGGGGGCAGTATTTT.

Ten or more counts support this clonotype. The chain uses TRBV23-1 and TRBJ1-5; tentative D call: TRBD1 (5 bases). TRBV23-1 is identified as an open reading frame with a role that is uncertain. V lost 2 bases, J lost 5 bases, and 13 bases lay in between. The CDR3 loop spans 15 amino acids. CDR3: CASSQVTGGDQPQHF. The DNA of the CDR3 is TGCGCCAGCAGTCAAGTGACCGGGGGGGATCAGCCCCAGCATTTT.

Ten or more counts support this clonotype. The rearrangement joins TRBV5-1 to TRBJ2-2; 9 bases map to TRBD1. The germline gives CDR1 SGHRS, CDR2 YFSETQ. Unmatched junction bases numbered 3, after V lost 3 bases and J lost 0 bases. The CDR3 is 16 residues long. In nucleotides, the CDR3 is TGCGCCAGCAGCTGGGGACAGGGAACGAACACCGGGGAGCTGTTTTTT. Translation gives CASSWGQGTNTGELFF.

The chain is built from TRBV20-1 and TRBJ2-5, with a tentative D call TRBD2 (6 bases). The length of the CDR3 is 14 residues. V was clipped by 0 bases and J by 0 bases, with 8 bases between them. Germline values: CDR1 DFQATT, CDR2 SNEGSKA (reference sequence). The CDR3 nucleotides are TGCAGTGCTAGAGATGTAGCGGACCAAGAGACCCAGTACTTC. This codes for CSARDVADQETQYF.

This clonotype has at least ten counts. The CDR3 DNA is TGTGCCAGCAGTTCCCTGACAGGGGGGGGGAACACTGAAGCTTTCTTT. Translation gives CASSSLTGGGNTEAFF. This rearrangement joins TRBV12-3 or TRBV12-4 to TRBJ1-1; 9 nucleotides align to TRBD1. The V segment lost 4 bases and the J segment 1 base; nucleotides outside the gene matches: 7. The CDR3 contains 16 residues.

The sample holds many counts of this clonotype. V usage is TRBV28 and J usage is TRBJ2-1; 9 nucleotides match TRBD2. The germline V gene encodes CDR1 MDHEN and CDR2 SYDVKM. This CDR3 comprises 16 residues. V shed 7 bases, J shed 3 bases, and the junction held 10 bases outside the gene matches. The CDR3 here is CASKEPGLAYYNEQFF. The CDR3 DNA is TGTGCCAGCAAAGAACCGGGACTAGCTTACTACAATGAGCAGTTCTTC.

Here the CDR3 DNA reads TGTGCTAGTGGTTTGCCTTCCTGGGCGGGGGTTACCGGGGAGCTGTTTTTT. Translation: CASGLPSWAGVTGELFF. The chain combines TRBV12-5 with TRBJ2-2; 7 positions match TRBD2. CDR1 LGHNT and CDR2 FRNRAP come from the germline V gene. The CDR3 runs to 17 residues. J gave up 5 bases and V 2 bases, and 11 bases lay outside the gene matches.

The gene calls are TRBV20-1 and TRBJ2-7, with a possible D match to TRBD1 (5 bases). The CDR3 length is 14 residues. The V and J ends lost 0 bases and 2 bases respectively, with 11 bases between them. Per the germline V gene, CDR1 is DFQATT and CDR2 is SNEGSKA (reference sequence). The CDR3 DNA is TGCAGTGCTAGAGATCTGCAGGGTACCTACGAGCAGTACTTC. This sequence encodes CSARDLQGTYEQYF.

This clonotype has at least ten counts. The chain links TRBV28 to TRBJ2-5; TRBD1 might be the D (6 bases). CDR3 length: 15 residues. V lost 6 bases and J 0 bases, leaving 14 bases between the germline ends. From germline, CDR1 is MDHEN and CDR2 SYDVKM. The chain's CDR3 is CASRSYQGYQETQYF. The CDR3 coding sequence is TGTGCCAGCAGATCATACCAGGGGTACCAAGAGACCCAGTACTTC.

This clonotype has a handful of counts. V and J are TRBV5-4 and TRBJ2-3; D may be TRBD2 (6 bases). Per germline, CDR1 SGHNT and CDR2 YYREEE (reference sequence). The CDR3 sequence is 15 residues long. The V end lost 7 bases, the J end lost 0 bases, and 15 bases lay between the germline ends. CDR3 nucleotides: TGTGCCAGCCAGCTTGGCAGCGGGAGCACAGATACGCAGTATTTT. Its protein product is CASQLGSGSTDTQYF. Using reference TRBV5-4 and TRBJ2-3 for the parts outside the CDR3, the full variable domain is ETGVTQSPTHLIKTRGQQVTLRCSSQSGHNTVSWYQQALGQGPQFIFQYYREEENGRGNFPPRFSGLQFPNYSSELNVNALELDDSALYLCASQLGSGSTDTQYFGPGTRLTVL.

This clonotype has at least ten counts. This chain links TRBV29-1 with TRBJ1-2; weak D call: TRBD1 (5 bases). This CDR3 has 12 residues. Trimming took 4 bases from V and 0 from J, leaving 6 bases between them. The germline CDR1 and CDR2 sequences are SQVTM and ANQGSEA. This CDR3 reads CSVGQSNYGYTF. For the CDR3, the DNA is TGCAGCGTTGGACAGTCTAACTATGGCTACACCTTC.

This clonotype is a singleton in its sample. Being one base from a much bigger clone, this may be a read error. The chain uses TRBV14 and TRBJ2-5, with D possibly TRBD2 on 7 matching bases. Looked up from germline, CDR1 is SGHDN and CDR2 is FVKESK. CDR3 length: 14 residues. CDR3 amino acids: CASSHGGGRETQHF. The CDR3 DNA reads as TGTGCCAGCAGCCATGGCGGGGGCCGAGAGACCCAGCACTTC.

This clonotype was recorded many times. The V gene is TRBV12-5, the J gene TRBJ1-2, with D possibly being TRBD1 (5 bases). Trimming stripped 2 bases from V and 6 bases from J, with 10 bases between. The CDR3 covers 13 residues. Germline V gives CDR1 LGHNT, CDR2 FRNRAP. The CDR3 DNA is TGTGCTAGTGGTTTGACAGGAGACGATGGCTACACCTTC. Its protein is CASGLTGDDGYTF.

The chain combines TRBV20-1 with TRBJ1-2; 7 positions match TRBD1. Per germline, CDR1 DFQATT and CDR2 SNEGSKA (reference sequence). The length of the CDR3 is 12 residues. Here the CDR3 reads CRAYTGDYGYTF. CDR3 DNA: TGCAGAGCTTATACAGGGGACTATGGCTACACCTTC.

The chain employs TRBV10-1 and TRBJ2-3, with D possibly TRBD2 on 7 matching bases. The V and J ends lost 3 bases and 6 bases respectively, with 10 bases between them. The CDR3 runs to 13 residues. Germline V gene data show CDR1 as WNHNN and CDR2 as SYGVQD (reference sequence). Written as DNA, the CDR3 is TGCGCCAGCAGTGAAGGGGGGGTGGATACGCAGTATTTT. Protein: CASSEGGVDTQYF.

This clonotype was seen a handful of times. The chain employs TRBV6-5 and TRBJ2-7, with TRBD2 matching over 13 bases. V dropped 4 bases and J dropped 6; count of bases not matched to a gene: 6. The CDR3 contains 15 residues. Germline V gene sequence: CDR1 MNHEY, CDR2 SVGAGI. The CDR3 sequence is CASSSSWTSGSEQYF. DNA for the CDR3: TGTGCCAGCAGTTCCTCTTGGACTAGCGGGAGCGAGCAGTACTTC.

As DNA, the CDR3 is TGTGCCAGCAGATTTAGCGGGGGGAAGTCCCACGAGCAGTACTTC. Encoded protein: CASRFSGGKSHEQYF. The chain couples TRBV12-3 or TRBV12-4 to TRBJ2-7; 10 bases line up with TRBD2. CDR3 length: 15 amino acids. After removal of 6 bases from V and 5 bases from J, the junction contained 10 bases not matched to a gene.

This clonotype was counted a few times. The chain carries TRBV15 and TRBJ2-1; 7 bases align to TRBD2. The ends lost 4 bases at V and 2 bases at J; junction bases unmatched: 5. CDR3 length: 15 residues. Germline V lookup: CDR1 LNHNV, CDR2 YYDKDF (reference sequence). The CDR3 DNA reads as TGTGCCACCAGCAACAGCGGGGAGCCCTACAATGAGCAGTTCTTC. Encoded protein: CATSNSGEPYNEQFF.

In this sample, this clonotype turned up many times. V usage is TRBV25-1 and J usage is TRBJ1-1, with D perhaps matching TRBD1 (6 bases). The CDR3 is 16 amino acids. V dropped 3 bases and J dropped 1 base, with 15 bases sitting between them. From germline, CDR1 is MGHDK and CDR2 SYGVNS. The CDR3, as DNA: TGTGCCAGCAGTGAGCCCCGGGGGGCGGGGAACACTGAAGCTTTCTTT. Its translation: CASSEPRGAGNTEAFF.